Listed below are T cell receptor beta chains from one sample, sequenced in a study of spatial heterogeneity in lung cancer. TCRdb reprocessed the 5' RACE reads via MiXCR and lists one record per CDR3 protein. The data hold about 27,000 distinct CDR3 sequences, with approximately 7% observed a single time. The source was lung tumor tissue, collected at surgery. These receptors originate from a male donor with early-stage non-small cell lung cancer. Both conserved end residues are part of each CDR3. The order of the fields is D gene, J gene, V gene, clone size, CDR3 DNA, CDR3 protein. D genes are given only for firm matches. The listing skips clone size in some rows; elsewhere it reads once, few, many or a size class.

NA TRBJ2-7 TRBV29-1 NA TGCAGCGTTGAAGATCGGCGGGGACAGACCTACGAGCAGTACTTC CSVEDRRGQTYEQYF
TRBD1 TRBJ1-1 TRBV28 few TGTGCCAGCAGTTCCCAGGACAGGGGTTACGCTTTCTTT CASSSQDRGYAFF
NA TRBJ2-7 TRBV28 NA TGTGCCAGCAGTTTATCGCGGTACGAGCAGTACTTC CASSLSRYEQYF
TRBD1 TRBJ2-2 TRBV7-9 few TGTGCCAGCAGCCCAGGGGGCTCGAACACCGGGGAGCTGTTTTTT CASSPGGSNTGELFF
TRBD1 TRBJ1-5 TRBV9 many TGTGCCAGCAGCACAACAGGGGGCAATCAGCCCCAGCATTTT CASSTTGGNQPQHF
TRBD1 TRBJ2-3 TRBV5-5 many TGTGCCAGCAGCACGGGTTACAGGGGCGGTCGGACAGATACGCAGTATTTT CASSTGYRGGRTDTQYF
NA TRBJ2-7 TRBV28 many TGTGCCAGCACGCGGGGGTTGACAGGGTCCGAGCAGTACTTC CASTRGLTGSEQYF
NA TRBJ2-7 TRBV20-1 NA TGCAGTGCTAGAGCCGGACTCCTTAGGGAGCAGTACTTC CSARAGLLREQYF
NA TRBJ1-2 TRBV12-3/TRBV12-4 few TGTGCCAGCAGTTTTGTTTATGGCTACACCTTC CASSFVYGYTF
NA TRBJ2-5 TRBV6-5 many TGTGCCAGCAGGGGATGGCACGGCAAAGAGACCCAGTACTTC CASRGWHGKETQYF
TRBD2 TRBJ2-7 TRBV4-3 many TGCGCCAGCAGCCCCACAGGGACTAGAAGCGAGCAGTACTTC CASSPTGTRSEQYF
TRBD1 TRBJ2-3 TRBV12-3/TRBV12-4 NA TGTGCCAGCAGTTGGAGGCAGGGGGCAGACACAGATACGCAGTATTTT CASSWRQGADTDTQYF
TRBD1 TRBJ1-4 TRBV9 many TGTGCCAGCAGCTTACGACAGGGCCCTAATGAAAAACTGTTTTTT CASSLRQGPNEKLFF
TRBD1 TRBJ1-5 TRBV20-1 NA TGCAGTGCTAGGAGGGACAGTAATAGCAATCAGCCCCAGCATTTT CSARRDSNSNQPQHF
NA TRBJ2-6 TRBV5-1 many TGCGCCAGCAGCTTGGCGCGGGACTCATACTCTGGGGCCAACGTCCTGACTTTC CASSLARDSYSGANVLTF
TRBD2 TRBJ2-1 TRBV5-4 few TGTGCCAGCAGCTACTGGACTAGCGGTGAGCAGTTCTTC CASSYWTSGEQFF
TRBD1 TRBJ2-3 TRBV20-1 many TGCAGTGCTGCGGACAGGATACTCACAGATACGCAGTATTTT CSAADRILTDTQYF
NA TRBJ2-3 TRBV20-1 many TGCAGTGCTACCAGGACTCAGCAGAGCACAGATACGCAGTATTTT CSATRTQQSTDTQYF